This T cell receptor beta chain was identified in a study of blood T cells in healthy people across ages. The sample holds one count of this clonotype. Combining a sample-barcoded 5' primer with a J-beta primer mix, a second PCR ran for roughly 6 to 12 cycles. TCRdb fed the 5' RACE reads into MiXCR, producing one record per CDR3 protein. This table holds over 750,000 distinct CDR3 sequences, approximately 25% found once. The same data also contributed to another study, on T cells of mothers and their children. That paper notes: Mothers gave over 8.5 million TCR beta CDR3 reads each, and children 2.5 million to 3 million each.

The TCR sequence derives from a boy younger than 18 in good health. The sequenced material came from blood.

CDR3 residues: CSAEDGRNTEAFF. CDR3 coding DNA: TGCAGTGCTGAAGACGGCAGGAACACTGAAGCTTTCTTT. The chain links TRBV20-1 to TRBJ1-1, with D hard to call. Germline V gene data show CDR1 as DFQATT and CDR2 as SNEGSKA (reference sequence). V was shortened by 5 bases and J by 1 base, with 11 bases between the two germline ends. This CDR3 contains 13 residues.